This T cell receptor beta chain was sequenced for a study of blood T cell repertoires in COVID-19. For the study at large: Material from acute and convalescent COVID-19 was sourced from the United States, Italy and Spain. T cells, B-cell-depleted T cells, or PBMCs supplied cDNA or gDNA.

V gave up 6 bases and J gave up 8 bases; unmatched junction bases: 6. The germline gives CDR1 SGHTA, CDR2 FQGTGA. The CDR3 length is 15 residues. In the authors' methods: Amplified reference gene primers provided the basis for estimating nucleated cell counts. Sequenced by immunoSEQ multiplex PCR; TCRdb stores in-frame clones only, minus some. Clone size and V and J calls were adopted from that table, with D and trimming inferred from the DNA. In the table there are around 60,000 clones, around 91% of which are singletons. The TCR sequence derives from a man in his fifties or sixties with active COVID-19. This sequence joins TRBV7-3 and TRBJ2-1; 14 nucleotides match TRBD2. The sample comprised peripheral blood. This CDR3 reads CASSRTSGRLDEQFF. For the CDR3, the DNA is TGTGCCAGCAGTCGGACTAGCGGGAGGCTGGATGAGCAGTTCTTC.